One and the same sample provided the 23 T cell receptor beta chains below, sequenced in a study of post-analysis software for immune sequencing data. Included in the TCR beta cDNA libraries were unique molecular identifiers. TCRdb re-analysed the PCR reads in MiXCR, keeping a single row per CDR3 protein. The sample has around 700,000 distinct CDR3 sequences, 55% to 60% seen once. The antigens these receptors bind are not known. Study results and caveats: Patients used a few TRBV segments, including TRBV5-6, TRBV5-1 and TRBV20-1, more often than controls.

Sequenced input: blood. The receptors originated from a girl aged 2 to 10 with multiple sclerosis.

This chain uses TRBV5-1 with TRBJ2-1; tentatively, D is TRBD2 (5 bases). The J call may be in error: the DNA end matches TRBJ2-7 better. The germline V gene has CDR1 SGHRS and CDR2 YFSETQ. The CDR3 is 15 amino acids. The CDR3 DNA reads TGCGCCAGCAGCCCAATGGGGAGCTCCTACAATGAGCAGTACTTC. This translates into CASSPMGSSYNEQYF.

The chain couples TRBV12-3 or TRBV12-4 to TRBJ1-1; 7 nucleotides align to TRBD1. V lost 5 bases and J lost 0; bases outside the gene matches: 9. This CDR3 spans 16 amino acids. CDR3: CASSLAGGILNTEAFF. The CDR3 coding sequence is TGTGCCAGCAGTCTCGCAGGGGGGATACTGAACACTGAAGCTTTCTTT.

The genes are TRBV7-9 and TRBJ1-1; D unclear. V was cut by 5 bases and J by 5 bases, with 12 bases left in between. Per germline, CDR1 SEHNR and CDR2 FQNEAQ (reference sequence). The CDR3 spans 13 residues. The CDR3 region is CASSPVAGTEAFF. Here the CDR3 DNA reads TGTGCCAGCAGCCCAGTTGCGGGTACTGAAGCTTTCTTT.

This chain links TRBV12-3 or TRBV12-4 with TRBJ2-1; 9 bases match TRBD1. The CDR3 has 14 residues. Germline trimming cut 7 bases from V and 6 bases from J; bases unmatched to any gene: 7. CDR3 sequence: CASIKQGARNEQFF. CDR3 sequence (DNA): TGTGCCAGCATTAAACAGGGGGCTCGCAATGAGCAGTTCTTC.

The genes are TRBV29-1 and TRBJ2-5, with TRBD2 matching 9 bases. The CDR3 consists of 15 residues. The junction had 10 bases not matched to a gene; V was cut back by 3 bases and J by 5 bases. Germline V gene data show CDR1 as SQVTM and CDR2 as ANQGSEA. Here the CDR3 DNA reads TGCAGCGTTGATGCAGCGGGAGGAGAAAGCGAGACCCAGTACTTC. Its translation is CSVDAAGGESETQYF.

J is TRBJ2-7 and V is TRBV29-1; D remains ambiguous. Deletions cut 3 bases from V and 3 bases from J, with 18 bases between. This CDR3 is built from 15 residues. From germline, CDR1 is SQVTM and CDR2 ANQGSEA. Here the CDR3 DNA reads TGCAGCGTTGAGTTGGATGGAAGGTACAACTACGAGCAGTACTTC. This translates into CSVELDGRYNYEQYF.

The chain recombines TRBV5-1 with TRBJ2-7, with D maybe TRBD1 (5 bases). TRBJ2-4 matches the DNA end more closely, so the J call is doubtful. The V gene's germline CDR1 is SGHRS and CDR2 YFSETQ. The CDR3 contains 13 residues. CDR3 nucleotides: TGCGCCAGCAGCTTGGGACAGTCAAACATTCAGTACTTC. Translated, it gives CASSLGQSNIQYF.

J is TRBJ1-1 and V is TRBV6-2 or TRBV6-3; tentative D call: TRBD1 (6 bases). Trimming removed 2 bases at V and 4 bases at J, with 11 bases between. Germline V gene sequence: CDR1 MNHEY, CDR2 SVGEGT. The CDR3 is 14 amino acids. The CDR3 DNA reads as TGTGCCAGCAGTTACCGGACAGCGAGCACTGAAGCTTTCTTT. Translating gives CASSYRTASTEAFF.

The chain couples TRBV20-1 to TRBJ2-1; possibly TRBD2 for D (7 bases). The CDR3 is 15 amino acids. V was cut by 3 bases and J by 2 bases, with 14 bases left in between. From germline, CDR1 is DFQATT and CDR2 SNEGSKA (reference sequence). CDR3 loop: CSASPAGAAYNEQFF. CDR3 nucleotides: TGCAGTGCTAGTCCCGCGGGGGCCGCCTACAATGAGCAGTTCTTC.

The chain carries TRBV29-1 and TRBJ2-6; 8 bases agree with TRBD1. Germline CDR1 reads SQVTM; CDR2 reads ANQGSEA. V was clipped by 0 bases and J by 0 bases; unmatched bases: 4. CDR3 length: 17 amino acids. The CDR3 loop reads CSVEDQGAGSGANVLTF. The DNA of the CDR3 is TGCAGCGTTGAAGACCAGGGGGCCGGCTCTGGGGCCAACGTCCTGACTTTC.

This sequence joins TRBV12-3 or TRBV12-4 and TRBJ1-5, with D possibly TRBD1 on 5 matching bases. V was clipped by 7 bases and J by 1 base, with 14 bases between them. There are 15 residues in the CDR3. CDR3 nucleotides: TGTGCCAGCATCTCGACAGCGACCAGCAATCAGCCCCAGCATTTT. This sequence encodes CASISTATSNQPQHF.

The rearrangement uses TRBV12-5 and TRBJ2-7, with D perhaps TRBD2 (5 bases). V lost 0 bases to trimming and J lost 7 bases, with 19 bases between them. This CDR3 comprises 16 residues. Germline V gene data show CDR1 as LGHNT and CDR2 as FRNRAP. CDR3 bases: TGTGCTAGTGGTTTGGTACTCAGAGGGATGTCGTGGGAGCAGTACTTC. Translation: CASGLVLRGMSWEQYF.

This sequence joins TRBV7-3 and TRBJ2-3; 11 bases are a match to TRBD2. The CDR3 spans 15 residues. Germline CDR1 SGHTA, CDR2 FQGTGA. The junction had 7 bases not matched to a gene; V was cut back by 5 bases and J by 6 bases. In DNA, the CDR3 is TGTGCCAGCAGCCCAGGGACTAGCGGACGGGATACGCAGTATTTT. Translated, it gives CASSPGTSGRDTQYF.

This chain joins TRBV29-1 and TRBJ2-5, with a possible D match to TRBD1 (6 bases). Germline CDR1 reads SQVTM; CDR2 reads ANQGSEA. Trimming pared 8 bases from V and 11 bases from J, leaving 24 bases between. This CDR3 spans 13 amino acids. The CDR3 here is CSTRTAGEGEQYF. CDR3 sequence (DNA): TGCAGCACCCGGACAGCCGGAGAGGGAGAGCAGTACTTC. The full variable domain, in which reference TRBV29-1 and TRBJ2-5 provide the parts outside the CDR3, is SAVISQKPSRDICQRGTSLTIQCQVDSQVTMMFWYRQQPGQSLTLIATANQGSEATYESGFVIDKFPISRPNLTFSTLTVSNMSPEDSSIYLCSTRTAGEGEQYFGPGTRLLVL.

This chain uses TRBV14 with TRBJ2-1; D not resolved. V shed 0 bases and J shed 9 bases, with 9 bases lying between them. Germline CDR1 and CDR2: SGHDN and FVKESK. The CDR3 extends over 13 amino acids. CDR3 coding DNA: TGTGCCAGCAGCCAAGATCCGGTCGTTGAGCAGTTCTTC. Its protein product is CASSQDPVVEQFF.

V and J are TRBV29-1 and TRBJ1-2, with 11 bases fitting TRBD1. Germline V gene sequence: CDR1 SQVTM, CDR2 ANQGSEA. This CDR3 contains 14 residues. Germline trimming cut 4 bases from V and 0 bases from J; bases unmatched to any gene: 1. The CDR3, as DNA: TGCAGCGTTGCGGGACAGGGGGCTAACTATGGCTACACCTTC. It is translated as CSVAGQGANYGYTF.

The chain combines TRBV29-1 with TRBJ1-1; D might be TRBD1 (6 bases). Deletions cut 6 bases from V and 5 bases from J, with 13 bases between. The CDR3 contains 12 residues. CDR1 and CDR2 (germline): SQVTM, ANQGSEA. The CDR3 DNA reads TGCAGCGTGGGGGCAGGGTGGACTGAAGCTTTCTTT. Residues: CSVGAGWTEAFF.

This clonotype has just a few counts. The chain has TRBV24-1 and TRBJ2-3, with TRBD1 matching over 9 bases. Germline V gives CDR1 KGHDR, CDR2 SFDVKD. This CDR3 has 15 amino acids. V lost 7 bases to trimming and J lost 4 bases; unmatched junction nucleotides: 8. CDR3 residues: CATSPGQGYSDTQYF. In DNA form, the CDR3 reads TGTGCCACCAGCCCGGGACAGGGTTATTCAGATACGCAGTATTTT.

V gene TRBV7-9 combines with J gene TRBJ2-3, with 7 positions matching TRBD1. CDR3 length equals 14 residues. V lost 6 bases, J lost 1 base, and 4 bases stayed unmatched. The germline CDR1 and CDR2 sequences are SEHNR and FQNEAQ (reference sequence). The CDR3 DNA is TGTGCCAGCAGTTTACAGGGGCGCACAGATACGCAGTATTTT. Translation gives CASSLQGRTDTQYF.

This chain joins TRBV29-1 and TRBJ2-5; 9 bases fit TRBD2. CDR3 length equals 13 residues. Germline CDR1 SQVTM, CDR2 ANQGSEA. Trimming at V came to 7 bases and at J to 4 bases, leaving 7 bases not matched to a gene. For the CDR3, the DNA is TGCAGCGCACGAGCGGGAGGAGTAGAGACCCAGTACTTC. Translated, it gives CSARAGGVETQYF.

This clonotype was detected once. This chain joins TRBV24-1 and TRBJ2-3, with D possibly being TRBD1 (6 bases). The germline V gene has CDR1 KGHDR and CDR2 SFDVKD. V was clipped by 1 base and J by 1 base, with 14 bases between them. CDR3 length: 17 amino acids. CDR3: CATSDFRRNRGTDTQYF. The CDR3 coding sequence is TGTGCCACCAGTGATTTCCGCCGTAACAGGGGCACAGATACGCAGTATTTT.

This clonotype was detected a few times. J is TRBJ2-7 and V is TRBV7-9, with D possibly TRBD1 on 6 matching bases. CDR3 size: 14 residues. Trimming took off 6 bases at V and 0 bases at J, with 12 bases between the two ends. Germline V gene data show CDR1 as SEHNR and CDR2 as FQNEAQ (reference sequence). In DNA form, the CDR3 reads TGTGCCAGCAGAGGACAGTCGAGCTCCTACGAGCAGTACTTC. Protein product: CASRGQSSSYEQYF.

This clonotype was found a few times. The V and J genes are TRBV3-1 and TRBJ2-1; TRBD1 might be the D (7 bases). The V end was cut by 4 bases, the J end by 7 bases, with 14 bases between. The CDR3 loop spans 14 amino acids. CDR1 and CDR2 from the germline V gene are LGHDT and YNNKEL (reference sequence). This CDR3 is CASSREDRPNEQFF. In DNA form, the CDR3 reads TGTGCCAGCAGCCGGGAGGACAGGCCAAATGAGCAGTTCTTC.